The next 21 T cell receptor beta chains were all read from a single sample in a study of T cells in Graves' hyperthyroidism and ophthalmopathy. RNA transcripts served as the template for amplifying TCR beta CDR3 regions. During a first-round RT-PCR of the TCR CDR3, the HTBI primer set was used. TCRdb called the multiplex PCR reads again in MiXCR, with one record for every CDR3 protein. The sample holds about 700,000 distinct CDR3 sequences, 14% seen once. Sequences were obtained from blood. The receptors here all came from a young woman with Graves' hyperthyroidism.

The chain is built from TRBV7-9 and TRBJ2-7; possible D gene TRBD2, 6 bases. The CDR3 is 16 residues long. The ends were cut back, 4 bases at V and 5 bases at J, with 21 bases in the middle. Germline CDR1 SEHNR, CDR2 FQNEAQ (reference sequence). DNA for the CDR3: TGTGCCAGCAGCTCGAGGGCGGGACGGAACCCGAACGAGCAGTACTTC. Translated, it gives CASSSRAGRNPNEQYF. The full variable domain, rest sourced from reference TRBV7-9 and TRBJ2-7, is DTGVSQNPRHKITKRGQNVTFRCDPISEHNRLYWYRQTLGQGPEFLTYFQNEAQLEKSRLLSDRFSAERPKGSFSTLEIQRTEQGDSAMYLCASSSRAGRNPNEQYFGPGTRLTVT.

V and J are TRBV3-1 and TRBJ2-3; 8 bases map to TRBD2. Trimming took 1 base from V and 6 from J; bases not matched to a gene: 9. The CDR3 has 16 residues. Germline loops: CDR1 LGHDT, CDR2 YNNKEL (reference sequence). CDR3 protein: CASSQAGGGPGDTQYF. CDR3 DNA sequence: TGTGCCAGCAGCCAAGCCGGGGGGGGCCCCGGGGATACGCAGTATTTT.

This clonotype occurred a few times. CDR3 bases: TGCGCCAGCAGCCATAGCGGGCACCTCAGCACCCCTTCCTACGAGCAGTACTTC. It yields the protein CASSHSGHLSTPSYEQYF. The V call is TRBV4-1, the J call TRBJ2-7; 7 nucleotides line up with TRBD2. After removal of 3 bases from V and 1 base from J, the junction contained 15 bases not matched to a gene. Germline V gives CDR1 MGHRA, CDR2 YSYEKL. This CDR3 has 18 residues.

The CDR3 bases are TGCGCCAGCAGGGACAGCCTTTCCTACAATGAGCAGTTCTTC. Its protein product is CASRDSLSYNEQFF. This sequence joins TRBV10-2 and TRBJ2-1; maybe TRBD1 (6 bases). Germline CDR1 WSHSY, CDR2 SAAADI. With 6 bases removed from V and 1 base from J, the gap between germline ends came to 10 bases. This CDR3 is 14 amino acids long.

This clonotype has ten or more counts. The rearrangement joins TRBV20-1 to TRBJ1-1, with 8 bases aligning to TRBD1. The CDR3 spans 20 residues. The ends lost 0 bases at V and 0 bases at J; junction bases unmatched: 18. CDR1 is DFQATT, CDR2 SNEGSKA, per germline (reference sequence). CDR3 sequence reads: CSARDLLSSGQAVMNTEAFF. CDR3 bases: TGCAGTGCTAGAGATCTTCTATCCTCGGGACAGGCAGTTATGAACACTGAAGCTTTCTTT.

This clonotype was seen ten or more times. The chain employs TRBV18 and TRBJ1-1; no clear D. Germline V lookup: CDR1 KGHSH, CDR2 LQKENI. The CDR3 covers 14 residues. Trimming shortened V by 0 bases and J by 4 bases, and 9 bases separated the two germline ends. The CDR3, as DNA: TGTGCCAGCTCACCACCTGAGGTTATCACTGAAGCTTTCTTT. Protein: CASSPPEVITEAFF.

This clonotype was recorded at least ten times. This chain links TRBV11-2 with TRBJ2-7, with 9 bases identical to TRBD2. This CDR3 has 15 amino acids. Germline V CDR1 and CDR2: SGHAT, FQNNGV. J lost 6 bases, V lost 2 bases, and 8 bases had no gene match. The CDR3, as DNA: TGTGCCAGCAGCTTATCGACGCTAGCGGGAACCGAGCAGTACTTC. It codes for CASSLSTLAGTEQYF.

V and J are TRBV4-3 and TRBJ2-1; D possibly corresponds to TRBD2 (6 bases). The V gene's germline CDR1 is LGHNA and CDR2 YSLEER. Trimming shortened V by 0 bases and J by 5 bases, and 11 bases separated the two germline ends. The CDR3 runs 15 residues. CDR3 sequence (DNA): TGCGCCAGCAGCCAAGACGCGGGATGGGACAATGAGCAGTTCTTC. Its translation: CASSQDAGWDNEQFF.

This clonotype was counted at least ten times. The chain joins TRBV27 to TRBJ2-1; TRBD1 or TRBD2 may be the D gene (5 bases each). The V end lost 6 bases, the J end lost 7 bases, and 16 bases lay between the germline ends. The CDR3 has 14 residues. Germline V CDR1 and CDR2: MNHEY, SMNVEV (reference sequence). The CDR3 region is CASSLLGDENEQFF. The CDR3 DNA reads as TGTGCCAGCAGCCTTTTGGGGGATGAGAATGAGCAGTTCTTC.

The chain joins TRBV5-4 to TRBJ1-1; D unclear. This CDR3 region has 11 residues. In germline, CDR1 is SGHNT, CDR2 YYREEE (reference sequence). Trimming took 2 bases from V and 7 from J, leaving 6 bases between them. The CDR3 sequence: CASSFGLEAFF. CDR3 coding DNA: TGTGCCAGCAGCTTTGGTCTTGAAGCTTTCTTT.

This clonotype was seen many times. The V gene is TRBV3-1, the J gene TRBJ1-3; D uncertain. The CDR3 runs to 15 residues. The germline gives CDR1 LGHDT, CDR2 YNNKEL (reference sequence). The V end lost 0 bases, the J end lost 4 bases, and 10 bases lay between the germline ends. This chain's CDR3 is CASSQDWGSGNTIYF. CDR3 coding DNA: TGTGCCAGCAGCCAAGATTGGGGTAGCGGAAACACCATATATTTT.

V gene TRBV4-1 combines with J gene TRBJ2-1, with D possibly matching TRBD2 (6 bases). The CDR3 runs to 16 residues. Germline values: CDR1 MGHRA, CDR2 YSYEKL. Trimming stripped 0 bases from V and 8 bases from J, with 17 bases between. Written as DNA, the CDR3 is TGCGCCAGCAGCCAAGATCTGGGGGGAGTCAGATATGAGCAGTTCTTC. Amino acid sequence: CASSQDLGGVRYEQFF.

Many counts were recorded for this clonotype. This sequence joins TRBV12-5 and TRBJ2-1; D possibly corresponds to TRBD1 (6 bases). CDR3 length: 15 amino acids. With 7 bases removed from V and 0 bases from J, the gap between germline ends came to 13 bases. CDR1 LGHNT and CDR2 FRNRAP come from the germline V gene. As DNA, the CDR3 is TGTGCTAGTGCCCACGGACAGAGCTCCTACAATGAGCAGTTCTTC. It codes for CASAHGQSSYNEQFF. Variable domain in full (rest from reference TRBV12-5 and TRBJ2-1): DARVTQTPRHKVTEMGQEVTMRCQPILGHNTVFWYRQTMMQGLELLAYFRNRAPLDDSGMPKDRFSAEMPDATLATLKIQPSEPRDSAVYFCASAHGQSSYNEQFFGPGTRLTVL.

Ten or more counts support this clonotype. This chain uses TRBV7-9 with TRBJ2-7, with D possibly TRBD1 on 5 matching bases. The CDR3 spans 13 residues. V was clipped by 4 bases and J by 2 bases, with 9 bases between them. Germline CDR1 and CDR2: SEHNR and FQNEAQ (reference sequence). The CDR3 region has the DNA TGTGCCAGCAGCTCTGGGGCCACCTACGAGCAGTACTTC. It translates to CASSSGATYEQYF.

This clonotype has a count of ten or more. CDR3 nucleotide sequence: TGTGCCAGCAGCTATGGGACTAGCGGGGCGACAGATACGCAGTATTTT. This sequence encodes CASSYGTSGATDTQYF. This chain links TRBV6-2 or TRBV6-3 with TRBJ2-3; 13 bases align to TRBD2. This CDR3 spans 16 amino acids. Per the germline V gene, CDR1 is MNHEY and CDR2 is SVGEGT. Losses at the gene ends were 6 bases for V and 3 bases for J; bases not matched to a gene: 6.

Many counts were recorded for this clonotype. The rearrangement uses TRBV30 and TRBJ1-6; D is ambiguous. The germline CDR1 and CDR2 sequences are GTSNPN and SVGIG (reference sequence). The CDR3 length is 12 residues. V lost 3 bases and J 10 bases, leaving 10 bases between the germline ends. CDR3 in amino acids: CAWRGMGSPLHF. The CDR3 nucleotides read TGTGCCTGGAGGGGTATGGGGTCACCCCTCCACTTT. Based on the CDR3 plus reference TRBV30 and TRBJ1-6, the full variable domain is SQTIHQWPATLVQPVGSPLSLECTVEGTSNPNLYWYRQAAGRGLQLLFYSVGIGQISSEVPQNLSASRPQDRQFILSSKKLLLSDSGFYLCAWRGMGSPLHFGNGTRLTVT.

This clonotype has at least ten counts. CDR3 nucleotides: TGTGCCTGGAGCCTGGGGTCAGGGTTCGGCACTGAAGCTTTCTTT. This gives the protein CAWSLGSGFGTEAFF. This chain uses TRBV30 with TRBJ1-1, with D perhaps matching TRBD1 (5 bases). Germline V gene data show CDR1 as GTSNPN and CDR2 as SVGIG (reference sequence). V was pared by 3 bases and J by 4 bases, with 18 bases between. The CDR3 covers 15 residues.

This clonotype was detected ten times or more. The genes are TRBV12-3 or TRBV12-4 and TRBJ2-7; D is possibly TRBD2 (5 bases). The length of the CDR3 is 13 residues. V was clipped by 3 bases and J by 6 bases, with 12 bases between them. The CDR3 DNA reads TGTGCCAGCAGTTTTGGTGGGAGCGGCGAGCAGTACTTC. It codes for CASSFGGSGEQYF.

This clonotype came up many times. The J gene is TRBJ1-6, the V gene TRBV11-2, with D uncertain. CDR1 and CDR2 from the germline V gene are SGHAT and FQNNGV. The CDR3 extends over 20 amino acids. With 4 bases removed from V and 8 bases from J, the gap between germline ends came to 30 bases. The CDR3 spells CASSSIALPGHTIMDSPLHF. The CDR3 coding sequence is TGTGCCAGCAGCTCAATCGCTCTGCCGGGCCACACCATAATGGATTCACCCCTCCACTTT.

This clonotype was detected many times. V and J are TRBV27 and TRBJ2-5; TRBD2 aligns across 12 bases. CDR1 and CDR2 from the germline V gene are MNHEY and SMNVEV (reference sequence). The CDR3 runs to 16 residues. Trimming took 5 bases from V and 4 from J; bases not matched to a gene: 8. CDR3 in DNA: TGTGCCAGCAGTCGAGGCTTACTAGCGGGAGGAGAGACCCAGTACTTC. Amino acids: CASSRGLLAGGETQYF.

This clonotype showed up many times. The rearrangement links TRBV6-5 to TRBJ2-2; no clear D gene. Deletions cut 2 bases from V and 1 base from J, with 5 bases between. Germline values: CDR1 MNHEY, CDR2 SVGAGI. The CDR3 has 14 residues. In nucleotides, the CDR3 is TGTGCCAGCAGTTACGAGAAGAACACCGGGGAGCTGTTTTTT. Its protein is CASSYEKNTGELFF.